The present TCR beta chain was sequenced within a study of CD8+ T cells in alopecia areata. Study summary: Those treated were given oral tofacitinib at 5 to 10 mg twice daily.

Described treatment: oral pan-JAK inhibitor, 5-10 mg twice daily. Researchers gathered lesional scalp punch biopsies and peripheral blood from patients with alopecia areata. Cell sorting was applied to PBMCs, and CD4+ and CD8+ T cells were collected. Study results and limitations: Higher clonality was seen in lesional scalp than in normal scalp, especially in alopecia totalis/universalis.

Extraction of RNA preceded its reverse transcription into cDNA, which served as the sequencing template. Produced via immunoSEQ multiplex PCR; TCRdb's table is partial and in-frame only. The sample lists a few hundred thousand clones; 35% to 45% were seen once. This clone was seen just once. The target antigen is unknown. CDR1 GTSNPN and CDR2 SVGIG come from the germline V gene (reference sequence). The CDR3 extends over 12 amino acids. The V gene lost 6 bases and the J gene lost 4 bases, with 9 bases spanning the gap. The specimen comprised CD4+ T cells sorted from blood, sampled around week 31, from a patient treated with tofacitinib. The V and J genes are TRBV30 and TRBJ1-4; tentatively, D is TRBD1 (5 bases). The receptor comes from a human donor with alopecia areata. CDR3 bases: TGTGCCTGCAAGACAGATAATGAAAAACTGTTTTTT. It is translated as CACKTDNEKLFF.